Shown below are 10 T cell receptor beta chains from a single sample sequenced in a study of cytomegalovirus exposure and HLA in healthy donors. Sequencing used immunoSEQ multiplex PCR; TCRdb keeps in-frame clones, though not all of them. The sample gives roughly 98,000 clones, approximately 90% of which show up once; roughly 4.3% is in the top ten. The sequenced material came from PBMCs. These receptors all come from a woman in her thirties in good health and CMV-seronegative.

This sequence joins TRBV5-6 and TRBJ2-6; D ambiguous. This CDR3 region has 14 residues. Germline V gives CDR1 SGHDT, CDR2 YYEEEE. V gave up 4 bases and J gave up 1 base, with 6 bases separating them. The CDR3 DNA reads as TGTGCCAGCAGCAGAGTATCTGGGGCCAACGTCCTGACTTTC. It is translated as CASSRVSGANVLTF.

This chain connects TRBV11-2 to TRBJ1-2, with D possibly matching TRBD1 (6 bases). Germline CDR1 SGHAT, CDR2 FQNNGV. The CDR3 is 14 amino acids. V dropped 3 bases and J dropped 1 base, with 9 bases sitting between them. Here the CDR3 DNA reads TGTGCCAGCAGCTTTGGGACAAATAACTATGGCTACACCTTC. Translated: CASSFGTNNYGYTF. Looking up the rest from reference TRBV11-2 and TRBJ1-2 gives the full variable domain: EAGVAQSPRYKIIEKRQSVAFWCNPISGHATLYWYQQILGQGPKLLIQFQNNGVVDDSQLPKDRFSAERLKGVDSTLKIQPAKLEDSAVYLCASSFGTNNYGYTFGSGTRLTVV.

V and J are TRBV7-8 and TRBJ1-6; tentative D call: TRBD1 (6 bases). Germline V gives CDR1 SGHVS, CDR2 FQNEAQ. This CDR3 contains 14 residues. V was trimmed by 5 bases and J by 9 bases, leaving 14 bases between them. The CDR3 region has the DNA TGTGCCAGCAGCGGTACAGGGATCCGTTCACCCCTCCACTTT. It encodes CASSGTGIRSPLHF.

This clone was detected only once. The chain carries TRBV7-3 and TRBJ2-1; 7 bases align to TRBD2. The J segment lost 1 base and the V segment lost 1 base, leaving 1 base of the junction unmatched. CDR3 length: 15 amino acids. From germline, CDR1 is SGHTA and CDR2 FQGTGA. The CDR3 DNA is TGTGCCAGCAGCTTAAGCGGGGGTTCCTACAATGAGCAGTTCTTC. Amino acids: CASSLSGGSYNEQFF.

This sequence joins TRBV27 and TRBJ2-5, with TRBD1 as a possible D gene (5 bases). Looked up from germline, CDR1 is MNHEY and CDR2 is SMNVEV (reference sequence). The CDR3 length is 13 residues. The V end was cut by 5 bases, the J end by 5 bases, with 12 bases between. The CDR3 here is CASSGGPGETQYF. CDR3 coding DNA: TGTGCCAGCAGTGGTGGACCAGGGGAGACCCAGTACTTC.

The V and J genes are TRBV2 and TRBJ2-1; 8 bases align to TRBD2. Germline V gives CDR1 SNHLY, CDR2 FYNNEI. CDR3 length: 14 residues. Trimming took 5 bases from V and 2 from J; bases not matched to a gene: 2. In nucleotides, the CDR3 is TGTGCCAGCAGTTTAGCGGGACCCTACAATGAGCAGTTCTTC. This translates into CASSLAGPYNEQFF.

The chain has TRBV7-2 and TRBJ2-7; 8 nucleotides line up with TRBD1. The ends lost 6 bases at V and 6 bases at J; junction bases unmatched: 4. The CDR3 sequence is 12 residues long. Looked up from germline, CDR1 is SGHTA and CDR2 is FQGNSA. As DNA, the CDR3 is TGTGCCAGCAGTCCAGGGGGCCGCGAGCAGTACTTC. Residues: CASSPGGREQYF. The full variable domain, in which reference TRBV7-2 and TRBJ2-7 provide the parts outside the CDR3, is GAGVSQSPSNKVTEKGKDVELRCDPISGHTALYWYRQSLGQGLEFLIYFQGNSAPDKSGLPSDRFSAERTGGSVSTLTIQRTQQEDSAVYLCASSPGGREQYFGPGTRLTVT.

The chain links TRBV2 to TRBJ2-3; 7 bases match TRBD2. The CDR3 runs 13 residues. Trimming took 8 bases from V and 0 from J; bases not matched to a gene: 2. Germline V gene data show CDR1 as SNHLY and CDR2 as FYNNEI. The CDR3 is CASGGDSTDTQYF. The CDR3 region has the DNA TGTGCCAGCGGGGGGGATAGCACAGATACGCAGTATTTT.

The chain is built from TRBV28 and TRBJ1-1; D unclear. Germline CDR1 and CDR2: MDHEN and SYDVKM. This CDR3 has 14 amino acids. Between the trimmed V and J ends, which lost 3 bases and 3 bases, there was a span of 11 bases. The CDR3: CASSLLLEDTEAFF. DNA for the CDR3: TGTGCCAGCAGTTTGCTCTTAGAGGACACTGAAGCTTTCTTT.

The V gene is TRBV2, the J gene TRBJ1-5; D not certain. V was trimmed by 7 bases and J by 5 bases, leaving 12 bases between them. Germline assignment: CDR1 SNHLY and CDR2 FYNNEI. This CDR3 has 13 amino acids. CDR3 protein: CASTGFRDQPQHF. CDR3 DNA: TGTGCCAGCACGGGGTTTAGGGATCAGCCCCAGCATTTT.